This T cell receptor beta chain was identified in a study of T cell repertoires in cytomegalovirus infection. Study-wide context: Matching HLA type and CMV infection were both indicated by public TCR beta signatures. Study-level points and caveats: The ex vivo response was dominated by HLA-C-restricted CMV-specific TCR beta clonotypes. Carriers of CMV and the relevant HLA type were discriminated by public TCR beta frequency.

The CDR3 length is 14 residues. Germline-derived CDR1 and CDR2 are SGHAT and FQNNGV. The V end was cut by 3 bases, the J end by 0 bases, with 9 bases between. One entry per CDR3 protein results from TCRdb running MiXCR on the reads. Of around 280,000 distinct CDR3 sequences in the sample, roughly 13% were seen once. This clonotype was observed at least ten times. Its specificity is unknown. The TCR sequence derives from a human donor in good health (CMV status not recorded). Some clones in this sample may be carry-over from other donors' samples. The rearrangement joins TRBV11-2 to TRBJ2-7; D perhaps matches TRBD2 (5 bases). The material sequenced was PBMCs. CDR3 DNA: TGTGCCAGCAGCTTTAGCGACACCTCCTACGAGCAGTACTTC. Its protein is CASSFSDTSYEQYF.